This T cell receptor beta chain stems from a study of T cell responses to AZD1222 COVID-19 vaccine. Study findings and constraints: Sampling captured repertoires only after the peak T cell response. A rise in Spike-specific TCR breadth and depth followed two AZD1222 doses.

Using immunoSEQ multiplex PCR, the repertoire was profiled, and TCRdb retains in-frame clones only, with some absent. The sample has over 150,000 clones, over 75% seen once. For this clone: The antigen is undetermined.

CDR1 and CDR2 (germline): LNHDA, SQIVND (reference sequence). This CDR3 spans 14 amino acids. After removal of 3 bases from V and 5 bases from J, the junction contained 6 bases not matched to a gene. V usage is TRBV19 and J usage is TRBJ1-1; 7 positions match TRBD1. This TCR derives from an adult in good health. This sample comprised peripheral blood, obtained on day 0 of AZD1222 vaccination. The CDR3 is CASSITTGPTEAFF. In DNA, the CDR3 is TGTGCCAGTAGTATCACGACAGGGCCAACTGAAGCTTTCTTT. Looking up the rest from reference TRBV19 and TRBJ1-1 gives the full variable domain: DGGITQSPKYLFRKEGQNVTLSCEQNLNHDAMYWYRQDPGQGLRLIYYSQIVNDFQKGDIAEGYSVSREKKESFPLTVTSAQKNPTAFYLCASSITTGPTEAFFGQGTRLTVV.